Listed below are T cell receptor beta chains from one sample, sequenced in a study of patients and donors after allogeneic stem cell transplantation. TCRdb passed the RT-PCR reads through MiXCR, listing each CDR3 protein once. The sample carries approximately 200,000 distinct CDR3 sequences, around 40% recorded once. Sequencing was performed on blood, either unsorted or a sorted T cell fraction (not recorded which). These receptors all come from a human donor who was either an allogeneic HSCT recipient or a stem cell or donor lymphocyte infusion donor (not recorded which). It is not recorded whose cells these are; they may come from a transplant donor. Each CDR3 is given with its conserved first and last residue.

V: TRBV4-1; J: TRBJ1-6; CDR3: CASSQDTVTSLNSPLHF
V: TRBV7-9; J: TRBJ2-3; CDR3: CASSPTVNTQYF
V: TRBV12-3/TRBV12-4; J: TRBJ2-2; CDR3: CASSLVSTGELFF
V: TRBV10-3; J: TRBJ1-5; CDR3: CAISDGSNQPQHF
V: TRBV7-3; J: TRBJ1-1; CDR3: CASSSNPLAEAFF
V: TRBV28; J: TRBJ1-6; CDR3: CASSRPNGSPLHF
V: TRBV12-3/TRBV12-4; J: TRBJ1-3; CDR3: CASSYRHTIYF
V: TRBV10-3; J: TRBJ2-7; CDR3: CAISRQAHNSYEQYF
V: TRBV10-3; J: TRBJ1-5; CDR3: CAINQNRDQPQHF
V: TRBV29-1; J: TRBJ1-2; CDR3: CSVDRTEYGYTF
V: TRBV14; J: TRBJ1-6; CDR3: CASSQDSRSALHF
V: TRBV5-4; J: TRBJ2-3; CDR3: CASRGPTDTQYF
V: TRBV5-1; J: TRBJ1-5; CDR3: CASSLGPGDQPQHF
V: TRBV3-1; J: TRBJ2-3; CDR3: CASSLAVGLNTDTQYF
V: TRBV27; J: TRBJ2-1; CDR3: CASSPGQGMDNEQFF
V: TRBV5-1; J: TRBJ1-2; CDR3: CASSLQGGRYGYTF
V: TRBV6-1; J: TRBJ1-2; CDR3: CASSEWLGGYTF
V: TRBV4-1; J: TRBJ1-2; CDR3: CASSQDPQRFYGYTF
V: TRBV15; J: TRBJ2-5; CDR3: CATSRPYQETQYF
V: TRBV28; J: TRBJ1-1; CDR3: CASSLPGTEAFF
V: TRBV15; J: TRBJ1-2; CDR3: CATSKGIFRDGYGYTF
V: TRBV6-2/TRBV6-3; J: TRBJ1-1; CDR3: CASSVGTGRDPEAFF
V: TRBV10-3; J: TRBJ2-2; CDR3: CAISESPGGLGTGELFF
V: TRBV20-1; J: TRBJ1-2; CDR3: CSARSREGNYGYTF
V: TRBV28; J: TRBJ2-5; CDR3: CASSSTFGQSKDQETQYF
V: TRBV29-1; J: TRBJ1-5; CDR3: CSVADSNQPQHF
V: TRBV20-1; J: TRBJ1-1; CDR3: CSASGVTEAFF
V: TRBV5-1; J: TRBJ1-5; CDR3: CASSFEPGGRGNQPQHF
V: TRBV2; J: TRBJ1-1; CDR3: CASSLGTGGSEAFF
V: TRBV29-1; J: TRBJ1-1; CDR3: CSVDRVWRGTEAFF
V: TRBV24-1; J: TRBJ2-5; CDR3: CATSGKGQETQYF
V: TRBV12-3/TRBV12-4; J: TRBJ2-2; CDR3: CASTTAGELFF
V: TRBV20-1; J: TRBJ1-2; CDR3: CSARGKYTNYGYTF
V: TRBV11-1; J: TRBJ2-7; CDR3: CASTADPYEQYF
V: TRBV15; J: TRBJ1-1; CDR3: CATSRDNKVLEAFF
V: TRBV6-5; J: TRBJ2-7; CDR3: CASSSGGSAYEQYF
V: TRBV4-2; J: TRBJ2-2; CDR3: CASSLRGSTGELFF
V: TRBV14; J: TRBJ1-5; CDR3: CASSRSNSNQPQHF
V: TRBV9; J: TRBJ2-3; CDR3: CASSVTQATDTQYF
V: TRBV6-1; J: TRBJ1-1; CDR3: CASSGRVTEAFF
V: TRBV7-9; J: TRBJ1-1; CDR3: CASSLDPRLPRRGAFF
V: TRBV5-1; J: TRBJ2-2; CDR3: CASSFRPTGELFF
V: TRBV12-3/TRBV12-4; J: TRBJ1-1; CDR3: CASSHRVSTEAFF
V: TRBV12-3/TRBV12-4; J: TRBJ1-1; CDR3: CASSPLGAAEAFF
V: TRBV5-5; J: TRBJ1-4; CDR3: CASSSYNRLENLFF